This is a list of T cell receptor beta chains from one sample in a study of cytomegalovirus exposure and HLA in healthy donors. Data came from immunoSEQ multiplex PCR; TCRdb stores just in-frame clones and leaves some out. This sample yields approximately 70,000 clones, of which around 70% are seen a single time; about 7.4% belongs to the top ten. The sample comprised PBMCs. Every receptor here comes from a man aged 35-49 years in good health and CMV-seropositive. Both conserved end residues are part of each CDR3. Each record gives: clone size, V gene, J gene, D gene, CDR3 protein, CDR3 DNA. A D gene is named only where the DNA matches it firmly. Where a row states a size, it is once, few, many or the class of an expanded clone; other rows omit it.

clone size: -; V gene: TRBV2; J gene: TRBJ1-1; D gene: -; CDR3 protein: CASSDGQPGRFAFF; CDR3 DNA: TGTGCCAGCAGTGACGGACAGCCGGGGAGATTTGCTTTCTTT
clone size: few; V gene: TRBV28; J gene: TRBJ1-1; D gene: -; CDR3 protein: CASSRPQRNTEAFF; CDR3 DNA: TGTGCCAGCAGTCGCCCCCAGCGGAACACTGAAGCTTTCTTT
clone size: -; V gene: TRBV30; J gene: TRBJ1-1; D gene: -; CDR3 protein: CAFNGGVGTEAFF; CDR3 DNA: TGTGCCTTCAACGGAGGCGTCGGCACTGAAGCTTTCTTT
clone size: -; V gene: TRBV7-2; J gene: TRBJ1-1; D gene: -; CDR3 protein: CASSLAPGSYTEAFF; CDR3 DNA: TGTGCCAGCAGCTTAGCGCCTGGCAGTTACACTGAAGCTTTCTTT
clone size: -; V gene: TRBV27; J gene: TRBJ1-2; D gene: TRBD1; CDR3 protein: CASRTGTGSYGYTF; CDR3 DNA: TGTGCCAGCAGAACCGGGACAGGCTCCTATGGCTACACCTTC
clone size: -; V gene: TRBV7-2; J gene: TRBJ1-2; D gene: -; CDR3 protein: CASSSDTYGYTF; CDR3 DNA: TGTGCCAGCAGCTCTGACACCTATGGCTACACCTTC
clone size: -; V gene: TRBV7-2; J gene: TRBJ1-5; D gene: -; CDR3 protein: CASSLSSVGNQPQHF; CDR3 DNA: TGTGCCAGCAGCTTATCGTCCGTCGGCAATCAGCCCCAGCATTTT
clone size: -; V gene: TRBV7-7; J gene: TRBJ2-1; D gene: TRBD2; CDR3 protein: CASSLGGRGNEQFF; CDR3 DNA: TGTGCTAGCAGCTTAGGCGGGAGGGGCAATGAGCAGTTCTTC
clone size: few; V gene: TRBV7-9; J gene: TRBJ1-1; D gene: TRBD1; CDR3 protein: CASSSTGAEAFF; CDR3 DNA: TGTGCCAGCAGCTCCACAGGGGCTGAAGCTTTCTTT
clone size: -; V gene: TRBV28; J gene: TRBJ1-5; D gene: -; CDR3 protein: CASSLDTDSNQPQHF; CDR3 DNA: TGTGCCAGCAGTTTGGACACAGATAGCAATCAGCCCCAGCATTTT
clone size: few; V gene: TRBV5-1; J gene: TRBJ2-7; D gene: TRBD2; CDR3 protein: CASSLVGSGGFEQYF; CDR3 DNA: TGCGCCAGCAGCTTGGTCGGTAGCGGGGGCTTCGAGCAGTACTTC
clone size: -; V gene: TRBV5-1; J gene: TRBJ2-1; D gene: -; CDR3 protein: CASSLSGRPYNEQFF; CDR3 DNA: TGCGCCAGCAGCCTTAGCGGAAGGCCCTACAATGAGCAGTTCTTC
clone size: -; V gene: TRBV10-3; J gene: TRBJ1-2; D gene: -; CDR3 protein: CAISESGGRAGGYTF; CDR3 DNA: TGTGCCATCAGTGAGTCTGGAGGACGAGCCGGAGGCTACACCTTC
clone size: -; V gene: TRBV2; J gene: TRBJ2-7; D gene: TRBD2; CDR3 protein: CASSEVGLSYEQYF; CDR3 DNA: TGTGCCAGCAGTGAGGTGGGACTATCCTACGAGCAGTACTTC
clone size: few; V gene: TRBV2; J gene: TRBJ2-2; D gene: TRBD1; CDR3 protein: CASSTRPGQGQTGELFF; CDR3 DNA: TGTGCCAGCAGCACCAGACCGGGACAGGGACAGACCGGGGAGCTGTTTTTT
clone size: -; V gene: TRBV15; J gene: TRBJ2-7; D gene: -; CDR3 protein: CATSRVGTTSYEQYF; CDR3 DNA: TGTGCCACCAGCAGGGTAGGGACAACGTCCTACGAGCAGTACTTC
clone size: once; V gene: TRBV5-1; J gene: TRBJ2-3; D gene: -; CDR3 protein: CASSPVTGGATDTQYF; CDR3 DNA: TGCGCCAGCAGCCCAGTCACCGGCGGGGCCACAGATACGCAGTATTTT
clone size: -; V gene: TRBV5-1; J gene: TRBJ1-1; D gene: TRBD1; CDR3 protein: CASSLLGTEGTEAFF; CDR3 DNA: TGCGCCAGCAGCCTACTAGGGACAGAGGGCACTGAAGCTTTCTTT
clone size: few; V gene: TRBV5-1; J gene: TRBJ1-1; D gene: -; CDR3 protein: CASSLWGRTEAFF; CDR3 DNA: TGCGCCAGCAGCTTGTGGGGGAGGACTGAAGCTTTCTTT
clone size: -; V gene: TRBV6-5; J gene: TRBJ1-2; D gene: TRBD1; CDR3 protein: CASSRGQGASYGYTF; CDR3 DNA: TGTGCCAGCAGTAGGGGACAGGGGGCGTCCTATGGCTACACCTTC
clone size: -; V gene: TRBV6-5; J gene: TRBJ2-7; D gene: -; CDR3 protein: CASSYSWGDSYEQYF; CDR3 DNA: TGTGCCAGCAGTTACTCATGGGGGGACTCCTACGAGCAGTACTTC
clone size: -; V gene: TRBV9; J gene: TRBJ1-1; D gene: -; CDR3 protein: CASSAGVGAGNTEAFF; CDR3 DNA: TGTGCCAGCAGCGCCGGGGTGGGGGCTGGGAACACTGAAGCTTTCTTT
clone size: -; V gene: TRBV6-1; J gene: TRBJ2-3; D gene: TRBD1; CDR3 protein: CASTGGTSTDTQYF; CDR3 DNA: TGTGCCAGCACAGGGGGAACGAGCACAGATACGCAGTATTTT
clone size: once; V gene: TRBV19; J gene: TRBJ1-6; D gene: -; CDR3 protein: CASTGDNSPLHF; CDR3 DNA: TGTGCCAGTACAGGGGATAATTCACCCCTCCACTTT
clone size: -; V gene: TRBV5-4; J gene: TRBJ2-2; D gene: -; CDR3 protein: CASRPADSYTGELFF; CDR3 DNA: TGTGCCAGCCGACCCGCGGACAGCTACACCGGGGAGCTGTTTTTT
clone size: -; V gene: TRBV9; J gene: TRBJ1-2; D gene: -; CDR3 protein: CASSVASAPQGTGYTF; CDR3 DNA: TGTGCCAGCAGCGTAGCCAGCGCCCCCCAGGGGACCGGCTACACCTTC
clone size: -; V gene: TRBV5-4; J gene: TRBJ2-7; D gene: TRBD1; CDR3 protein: CASSFTGGPYEQYF; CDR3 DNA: TGTGCCAGCAGCTTTACAGGGGGGCCCTACGAGCAGTACTTC
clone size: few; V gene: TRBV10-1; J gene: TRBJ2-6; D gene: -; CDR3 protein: CASSEGESGANVLTF; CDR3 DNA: TGCGCCAGCAGTGAGGGGGAGTCTGGGGCCAACGTCCTGACTTTC
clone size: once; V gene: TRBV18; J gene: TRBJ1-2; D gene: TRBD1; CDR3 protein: CASSPDRAGGYTF; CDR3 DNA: TGTGCCAGCTCACCAGACAGGGCGGGCGGCTACACCTTC
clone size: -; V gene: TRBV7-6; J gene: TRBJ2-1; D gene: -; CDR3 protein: CASSSPQGSSYNEQFF; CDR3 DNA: TGTGCCAGCAGCTCTCCCCAGGGGAGCTCCTACAATGAGCAGTTCTTC
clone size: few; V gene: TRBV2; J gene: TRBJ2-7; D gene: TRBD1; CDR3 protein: CASKGDRDISYEQYF; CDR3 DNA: TGTGCCAGCAAAGGGGACAGGGACATATCCTACGAGCAGTACTTC
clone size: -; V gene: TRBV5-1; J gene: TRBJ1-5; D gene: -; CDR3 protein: CASSYDSQSNQPQHF; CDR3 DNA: TGCGCCAGCAGCTACGACAGCCAGAGCAATCAGCCCCAGCATTTT